These 17 T cell receptor beta chains were sequenced from one sample in a study of beta chain features in type 1 diabetes (dated by TCRdb to the late 2010s). Libraries were built with the immunoSEQ multiplex PCR assay. The entire isolated RNA was reverse transcribed using the High Capacity cDNA Reverse Transcription Kit, and thus expressed TCRB transcripts were sequenced. What TCRdb holds here is the immuneACCESS table cut down to in-frame rearrangements. Part of the clones is not present; checked against another copy, under half of the missing clones reflect an unresolved V gene, and the others are unexplained. Present in this sample are around 400,000 clones, approximately 16% of which were seen just once. Under 0.02% of the sample lies in the top ten. The sequencing input was naive CD4+ T cells from blood. The sample's cell subset or site label is to be understood as: true naive CD4+ T cells. These receptors originate from a woman under 30 in good health.

This chain uses TRBV29-1 with TRBJ2-1, with 8 bases fitting TRBD1. The V gene's germline CDR1 is SQVTM and CDR2 ANQGSEA. The ends lost 3 bases at V and 8 bases at J; junction bases unmatched: 6. The CDR3 consists of 13 residues. In nucleotides, the CDR3 is TGCAGCGTTGAGGCAGGGGGCAGGTATGAGCAGTTCTTC. The encoded protein is CSVEAGGRYEQFF.

The rearrangement links TRBV7-2 to TRBJ2-7; possible D gene TRBD1, 5 bases. The CDR3 has 17 residues. V was shortened by 3 bases and J by 3 bases, with 21 bases between the two germline ends. Germline V gene data show CDR1 as SGHTA and CDR2 as FQGNSA. DNA for the CDR3: TGTGCCAGCAGCTTTGGGGCAGCTACAAACCCGGGCTACGAGCAGTACTTC. This encodes CASSFGAATNPGYEQYF.

This clone occurred a few times. The chain employs TRBV5-4 and TRBJ2-4, with D possibly TRBD2 on 5 matching bases. The ends were cut back, 0 bases at V and 7 bases at J, with 11 bases in the middle. The CDR3 spans 14 residues. Germline loops: CDR1 SGHNT, CDR2 YYREEE (reference sequence). CDR3 sequence: CASSLEWTPNIQYF. The CDR3 DNA reads as TGTGCCAGCAGCTTGGAGTGGACTCCCAACATTCAGTACTTC.

CDR3 region: CATSRDTAGGPRETQYF. DNA for the CDR3: TGTGCCACCAGCAGAGATACGGCGGGAGGGCCGAGGGAGACCCAGTACTTC. This chain uses TRBV15 with TRBJ2-5, with 9 positions matching TRBD2. CDR1 and CDR2 from the germline V gene are LNHNV and YYDKDF (reference sequence). The CDR3 loop spans 17 amino acids. J was trimmed by 5 bases and V by 0 bases; bases with no gene match: 10.

This chain uses TRBV7-3 with TRBJ1-2; D is perhaps TRBD1 (6 bases). The V and J ends lost 5 bases and 4 bases respectively, with 14 bases between them. Germline-derived CDR1 and CDR2 are SGHTA and FQGTGA. CDR3 length equals 14 residues. The DNA for the CDR3 is TGTGCCAGCAGCCCTGACAGGACCTCCTATGGCTACACCTTC. It yields the protein CASSPDRTSYGYTF.

This clone was found a few times. The chain is built from TRBV7-2 and TRBJ2-5; 7 positions agree with TRBD1. CDR1 is SGHTA, CDR2 FQGNSA, per germline. This CDR3 has 14 amino acids. The ends lost 5 bases at V and 7 bases at J; junction bases unmatched: 10. The CDR3: CASSPSTGPGTQYF. DNA for the CDR3: TGTGCCAGCAGCCCATCGACAGGGCCGGGGACCCAGTACTTC.

CDR3 DNA sequence: TGCGCCAGCAGCCAAGGGAGCTCGATTAGCACAGATACGCAGTATTTT. This gives the protein CASSQGSSISTDTQYF. The V call is TRBV4-1, the J call TRBJ2-3, with no clear D. With 1 base removed from V and 0 bases from J, the gap between germline ends came to 11 bases. Germline CDR1 reads MGHRA; CDR2 reads YSYEKL. The CDR3 is made up of 16 amino acids.

This chain links TRBV5-1 with TRBJ2-3, with 12 nucleotides matching TRBD2. Germline CDR1 SGHRS, CDR2 YFSETQ. This CDR3 region has 19 residues. With V trimmed by 4 bases and J by 0 bases, 12 bases remained unmatched. The CDR3 region is CASSGYTSGRRPSTDTQYF. The CDR3, as DNA: TGCGCCAGCAGCGGTTACACTAGCGGGAGGCGACCTAGCACAGATACGCAGTATTTT.

The chain's CDR3 is CAWSPGLAGGLETQYF. Written as DNA, the CDR3 is TGTGCCTGGAGCCCGGGACTAGCGGGAGGGCTAGAGACCCAGTACTTC. The chain has TRBV30 and TRBJ2-5; TRBD2 agrees at 16 bases. The CDR3 has 16 amino acids. Trimming took 3 bases from V and 4 from J; bases not matched to a gene: 5. The V gene's germline CDR1 is GTSNPN and CDR2 SVGIG (reference sequence).

The chain employs TRBV2 and TRBJ2-2; unclear D gene. This CDR3 is built from 16 residues. Germline V gene sequence: CDR1 SNHLY, CDR2 FYNNEI. V lost 7 bases, J lost 4 bases, and 19 bases lay in between. The CDR3 region has the DNA TGTGCCAGCAAGAAAACCAGCCCGGCAGGCACCGGGGAGCTGTTTTTT. It codes for CASKKTSPAGTGELFF.

The CDR3 here is CASSPDNNSGELFF. DNA of the CDR3: TGCGCCAGCAGCCCGGACAACAACTCCGGGGAGCTGTTTTTT. This chain connects TRBV5-1 to TRBJ2-2; D may be TRBD1 (5 bases). The CDR3 contains 14 residues. Germline CDR1 is SGHRS and CDR2 is YFSETQ. The V and J ends lost 4 bases and 6 bases respectively, with 13 bases between them. Full variable domain (rest looked up from reference TRBV5-1 and TRBJ2-2): KAGVTQTPRYLIKTRGQQVTLSCSPISGHRSVSWYQQTPGQGLQFLFEYFSETQRNKGNFPGRFSGRQFSNSRSEMNVSTLELGDSALYLCASSPDNNSGELFFGEGSRLTVL.

In this sample, this clone turned up a few times. J is TRBJ2-3 and V is TRBV2; the D gene is possibly TRBD1 (5 bases). The CDR3 consists of 12 residues. Looked up from germline, CDR1 is SNHLY and CDR2 is FYNNEI. Trimming pared 6 bases from V and 2 bases from J, leaving 6 bases between. The CDR3 DNA is TGTGCCAGCAGGACAGACACAGATACGCAGTATTTT. Protein: CASRTDTDTQYF.

This clone was counted a few times. The chain joins TRBV18 to TRBJ1-5; no clear D gene. Per the germline V gene, CDR1 is KGHSH and CDR2 is LQKENI. There are 12 residues in the CDR3. The V gene lost 2 bases and the J gene lost 11 bases, with 10 bases spanning the gap. CDR3 protein: CASSPEGRAQHF. The CDR3 region has the DNA TGTGCCAGCTCACCAGAGGGTCGGGCCCAGCATTTT.

The genes are TRBV10-3 and TRBJ1-2; D perhaps matches TRBD1 (6 bases). The V gene's germline CDR1 is ENHRY and CDR2 SYGVKD. The CDR3 sequence is 13 residues long. The V and J ends lost 10 bases and 3 bases respectively, with 15 bases between them. The DNA for the CDR3 is TGTGCCACCTCCCGGGACAACTACTATGGCTACACCTTC. Amino acid sequence: CATSRDNYYGYTF.

The rearrangement joins TRBV7-9 to TRBJ1-2; D possibly corresponds to TRBD1 (6 bases). Germline loops: CDR1 SEHNR, CDR2 FQNEAQ (reference sequence). V lost 7 bases and J 8 bases, leaving 17 bases between the germline ends. This CDR3 has 13 amino acids. The CDR3 sequence is CASTPRGATGYTF. DNA for the CDR3: TGTGCCAGCACCCCCCGGGGGGCTACAGGCTACACCTTC.

The gene calls are TRBV2 and TRBJ2-3, with D unresolved. CDR1 and CDR2 (germline): SNHLY, FYNNEI. This CDR3 has 14 residues. The V and J ends lost 4 bases and 2 bases respectively, with 10 bases between them. In nucleotides, the CDR3 is TGTGCCAGCAGTGTGCTAACGTACACAGATACGCAGTATTTT. Protein sequence: CASSVLTYTDTQYF.

The chain is built from TRBV6-5 and TRBJ1-5, with TRBD1 as a possible D gene (5 bases). This CDR3 has 13 amino acids. The germline gives CDR1 MNHEY, CDR2 SVGAGI. V was pared by 6 bases and J by 5 bases, with 11 bases between. As DNA, the CDR3 is TGTGCCAGCAGCCGCAACAGGTATCAGCCCCAGCATTTT. Translated, it gives CASSRNRYQPQHF.